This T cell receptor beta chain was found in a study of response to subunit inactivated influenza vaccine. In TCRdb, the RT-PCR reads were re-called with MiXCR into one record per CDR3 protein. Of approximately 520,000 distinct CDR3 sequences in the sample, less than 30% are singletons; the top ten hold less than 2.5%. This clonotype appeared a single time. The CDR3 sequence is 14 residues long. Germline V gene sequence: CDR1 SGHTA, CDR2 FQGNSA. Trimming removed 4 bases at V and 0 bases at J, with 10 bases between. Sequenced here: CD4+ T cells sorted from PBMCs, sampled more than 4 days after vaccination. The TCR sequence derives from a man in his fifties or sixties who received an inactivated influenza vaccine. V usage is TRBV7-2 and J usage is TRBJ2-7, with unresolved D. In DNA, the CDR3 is TGTGCCAGCAGCTCGAACCAAGGCTCCTACGAGCAGTACTTC. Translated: CASSSNQGSYEQYF.